One sample yielded the 14 T cell receptor beta chains listed below, sequenced in a study of cytomegalovirus exposure and HLA in healthy donors (dated by TCRdb to the late 2010s). Library generation was performed with the immunoSEQ multiplex PCR assay. For the multiplex PCR, a mixture combining 60 forward primers for TCR Vbeta segments and 13 reverse primers for TCR Jbeta segments was used. TCRdb's version of the immuneACCESS table is confined to in-frame rearrangements and falls short of the full clone set. An unresolved V gene accounts for under half of the shortfall where checked; the remainder is of unknown origin. This sample is represented by about 170,000 clones; approximately 86% of them were singletons. The ten largest clones capture approximately 1.5% of the sample. Sequencing was performed on PBMCs. Receptors originate from a male donor in good health and CMV-seronegative.

The rearrangement uses TRBV9 and TRBJ1-2; 8 bases map to TRBD1. The CDR3 has 13 amino acids. From germline, CDR1 is SGDLS and CDR2 YYNGEE. After removal of 3 bases from V and 8 bases from J, the junction contained 6 bases not matched to a gene. The CDR3 sequence: CASSAGTGPGYTF. The CDR3, as DNA: TGTGCCAGCAGCGCGGGGACAGGCCCGGGCTACACCTTC. Drawing the rest from reference TRBV9 and TRBJ1-2, the complete variable domain is DSGVTQTPKHLITATGQRVTLRCSPRSGDLSVYWYQQSLDQGLQFLIQYYNGEERAKGNILERFSAQQFPDLHSELNLSSLELGDSALYFCASSAGTGPGYTFGSGTRLTVV.

This clone was seen a single time. This sequence joins TRBV2 and TRBJ2-5; a weak D match, TRBD2 (6 bases). Germline CDR1 SNHLY, CDR2 FYNNEI. This CDR3 has 11 amino acids. Trimming took 3 bases from V and 14 from J, leaving 13 bases between them. CDR3 amino acids: CASSESGLSYF. As DNA, the CDR3 is TGTGCCAGCAGTGAGTCAGGACTATCATACTTC.

This rearrangement joins TRBV9 to TRBJ2-1, with a possible D match to TRBD2 (6 bases). Germline V gene lookup returns CDR1 SGDLS and CDR2 YYNGEE. CDR3 length: 15 amino acids. The V end was cut by 0 bases, the J end by 2 bases, with 9 bases between. CDR3 in DNA: TGTGCCAGCAGCGTAGCGACTAGTGCCTACAATGAGCAGTTCTTC. It encodes CASSVATSAYNEQFF.

The CDR3 sequence is CASSFRTIAGGLSSYEQYF. The CDR3 nucleotides are TGTGCCAGCAGTTTCAGAACAATAGCGGGAGGGCTCTCCTCCTACGAGCAGTACTTC. This chain links TRBV28 with TRBJ2-7, with 11 bases matching TRBD2. Germline V gives CDR1 MDHEN, CDR2 SYDVKM. Losses at the gene ends were 3 bases for V and 0 bases for J; bases not matched to a gene: 13. The CDR3 is 19 amino acids.

The V call is TRBV7-2, the J call TRBJ1-2; no definite D call. Germline loops: CDR1 SGHTA, CDR2 FQGNSA. Trimming shortened V by 1 base and J by 2 bases, and 8 bases separated the two germline ends. This CDR3 has 14 amino acids. CDR3 amino acids: CASSLGQRNYGYTF. The CDR3 nucleotides are TGTGCCAGCAGCTTAGGGCAGCGGAACTATGGCTACACCTTC.

The chain combines TRBV2 with TRBJ2-7; 9 nucleotides line up with TRBD1. The CDR3 runs 14 residues. V lost 7 bases and J lost 3; bases outside the gene matches: 7. Looked up from germline, CDR1 is SNHLY and CDR2 is FYNNEI. The CDR3 is CASTLPTGGYEQYF. CDR3 nucleotide sequence: TGTGCCAGCACCTTACCGACAGGGGGCTACGAGCAGTACTTC.

The chain carries TRBV5-4 and TRBJ2-5; 7 nucleotides line up with TRBD1. The CDR3 is 15 residues long. The germline CDR1 and CDR2 sequences are SGHNT and YYREEE (reference sequence). V was pared by 4 bases and J by 0 bases, with 6 bases of the junction left unmatched. In nucleotides, the CDR3 is TGTGCCAGCAGCCGACAGGGAATGTACCAAGAGACCCAGTACTTC. Protein: CASSRQGMYQETQYF.

The chain employs TRBV30 and TRBJ2-5; the D gene is possibly TRBD1 (5 bases). The germline gives CDR1 GTSNPN, CDR2 SVGIG (reference sequence). With 7 bases removed from V and 7 bases from J, the gap between germline ends came to 10 bases. The CDR3 loop spans 10 amino acids. The CDR3 is CALSRGTQYF. The CDR3 nucleotides read TGTGCCTTATCTAGGGGGACCCAGTACTTC.

This chain links TRBV7-2 with TRBJ2-3, with 15 nucleotides matching TRBD2. The CDR3 loop spans 19 amino acids. Germline CDR1 reads SGHTA; CDR2 reads FQGNSA. J lost 6 bases, V lost 5 bases, and 15 bases had no gene match. This CDR3 reads CASSAGTSGRLGPRDTQYF. The DNA of the CDR3 is TGTGCCAGCAGCGCTGGGACTAGCGGGAGGTTAGGGCCAAGGGATACGCAGTATTTT.

This chain links TRBV7-9 with TRBJ1-2, with TRBD1 as a possible D gene (5 bases). Germline-derived CDR1 and CDR2 are SEHNR and FQNEAQ (reference sequence). CDR3 length equals 14 residues. Trimming took 3 bases from V and 7 from J, leaving 15 bases between them. CDR3 coding DNA: TGTGCCAGCAGCTTGGTCACGACAGAAGGTGGCTACACCTTC. Protein product: CASSLVTTEGGYTF.

The rearrangement uses TRBV6-5 and TRBJ1-1, with D possibly TRBD1 on 6 matching bases. V shed 8 bases and J shed 4 bases, with 8 bases lying between them. The germline gives CDR1 MNHEY, CDR2 SVGAGI. The length of the CDR3 is 11 residues. CDR3 in amino acids: CASQQGTEAFF. CDR3 nucleotides: TGTGCCAGCCAACAGGGCACTGAAGCTTTCTTT.

This clone was recorded once. V and J are TRBV7-3 and TRBJ2-3, with 12 bases lining up with TRBD1. The CDR3 length is 19 residues. Germline-derived CDR1 and CDR2 are SGHTA and FQGTGA. V was clipped by 1 base and J by 2 bases; unmatched bases: 10. In DNA, the CDR3 is TGTGCCAGCAGCTTAAGGGGGGACAGGGGGCGAATAAACACAGATACGCAGTATTTT. It yields the protein CASSLRGDRGRINTDTQYF.

The chain carries TRBV5-6 and TRBJ2-5; D possibly corresponds to TRBD1 (6 bases). Trimming stripped 4 bases from V and 2 bases from J, with 12 bases between. The germline CDR1 and CDR2 sequences are SGHDT and YYEEEE. The CDR3 covers 14 residues. CDR3 region: CASSRGQIQETQYF. The CDR3 DNA reads TGTGCCAGCAGCCGCGGACAGATTCAAGAGACCCAGTACTTC.

This chain connects TRBV10-2 to TRBJ2-7, with D maybe TRBD2 (5 bases). Germline V gene sequence: CDR1 WSHSY, CDR2 SAAADI. V lost 2 bases, J lost 6 bases, and 8 bases lay in between. The CDR3 is 12 residues long. In DNA form, the CDR3 reads TGCGCCAGCAGTGAGGCTAGCTTCGAGCAGTACTTC. Encoded protein: CASSEASFEQYF.